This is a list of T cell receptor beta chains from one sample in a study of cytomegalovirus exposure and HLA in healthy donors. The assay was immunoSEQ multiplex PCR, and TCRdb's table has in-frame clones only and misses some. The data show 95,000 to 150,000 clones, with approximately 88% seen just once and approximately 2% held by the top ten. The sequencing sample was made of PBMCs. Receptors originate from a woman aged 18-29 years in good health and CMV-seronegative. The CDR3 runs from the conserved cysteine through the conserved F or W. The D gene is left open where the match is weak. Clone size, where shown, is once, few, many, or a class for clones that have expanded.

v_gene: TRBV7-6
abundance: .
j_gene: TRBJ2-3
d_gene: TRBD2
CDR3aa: CASSSPGTSGTDTQYF
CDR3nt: TGTGCCAGCAGCTCCCCAGGGACTAGCGGCACAGATACGCAGTATTTT

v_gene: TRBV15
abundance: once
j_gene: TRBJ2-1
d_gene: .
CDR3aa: CATSTATGLRRYEQFF
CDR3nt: TGTGCCACCAGCACCGCCACAGGGCTCAGGCGGTATGAGCAGTTCTTC

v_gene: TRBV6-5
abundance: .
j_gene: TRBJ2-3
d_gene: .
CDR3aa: CASSPRESDTQYF
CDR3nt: TGTGCCAGCAGTCCGCGGGAATCCGATACGCAGTATTTT

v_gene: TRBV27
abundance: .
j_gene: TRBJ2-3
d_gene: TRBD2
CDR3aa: CASSPLGLAGDTQYF
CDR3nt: TGTGCCAGCAGTCCCCTCGGACTAGCGGGAGATACGCAGTATTTT

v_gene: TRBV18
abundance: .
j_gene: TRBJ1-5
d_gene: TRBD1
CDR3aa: CASSPGQGGNQPQHF
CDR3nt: TGTGCCAGCTCACCGGGACAGGGCGGCAATCAGCCCCAGCATTTT

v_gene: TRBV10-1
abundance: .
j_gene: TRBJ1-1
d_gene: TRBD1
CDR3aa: CASSEGRGRANTEAFF
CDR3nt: TGCGCCAGCAGTGAGGGCAGGGGGAGAGCGAACACTGAAGCTTTCTTT

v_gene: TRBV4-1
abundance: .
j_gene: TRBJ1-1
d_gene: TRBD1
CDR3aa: CASSPTGKNTEAFF
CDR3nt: TGCGCCAGCAGCCCGACAGGGAAGAACACTGAAGCTTTCTTT

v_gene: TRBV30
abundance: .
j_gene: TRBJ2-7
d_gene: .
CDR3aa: CAWTSTSYEQYF
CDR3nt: TGTGCCTGGACGTCTACTTCCTACGAGCAGTACTTC

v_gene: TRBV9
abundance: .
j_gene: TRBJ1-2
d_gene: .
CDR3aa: CASSFPGGYGYTF
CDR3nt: TGTGCCAGCAGCTTTCCCGGGGGCTATGGCTACACCTTC

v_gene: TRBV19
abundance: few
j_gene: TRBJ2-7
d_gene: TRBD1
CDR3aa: CASSPGQGHEQYF
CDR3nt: TGTGCCAGTAGTCCCGGACAGGGTCACGAGCAGTACTTC

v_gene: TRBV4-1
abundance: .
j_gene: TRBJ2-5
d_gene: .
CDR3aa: CASSRLLGETQYF
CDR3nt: TGCGCCAGCAGCCGACTACTGGGAGAGACCCAGTACTTC

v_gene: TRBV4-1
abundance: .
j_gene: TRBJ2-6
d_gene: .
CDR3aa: CASSQDRGTSGANVLTF
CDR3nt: TGCGCCAGCAGCCAAGATCGGGGGACCTCTGGGGCCAACGTCCTGACTTTC

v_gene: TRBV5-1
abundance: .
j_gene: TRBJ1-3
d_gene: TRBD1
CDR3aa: CASSQDRGPGNTIYF
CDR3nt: TGCGCCAGCAGCCAGGACAGGGGACCTGGAAACACCATATATTTT

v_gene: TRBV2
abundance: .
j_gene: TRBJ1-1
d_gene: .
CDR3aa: CASSVGNSGLAFF
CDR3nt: TGTGCCAGCAGCGTGGGCAATTCAGGGCTGGCTTTCTTT

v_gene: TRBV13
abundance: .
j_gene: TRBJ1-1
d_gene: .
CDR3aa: CASSLGEGGDTEAFF
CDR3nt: TGTGCCAGCAGCTTGGGGGAGGGAGGGGACACTGAAGCTTTCTTT

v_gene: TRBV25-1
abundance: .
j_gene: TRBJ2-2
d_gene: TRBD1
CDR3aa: CASSESGTANTGELFF
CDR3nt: TGTGCCAGCAGTGAGTCCGGGACAGCGAACACCGGGGAGCTGTTTTTT

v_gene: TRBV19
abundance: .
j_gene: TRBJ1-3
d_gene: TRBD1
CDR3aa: CASSNPGQGGTGNTIYF
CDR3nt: TGTGCCAGTAGTAACCCGGGACAGGGGGGCACTGGAAACACCATATATTTT

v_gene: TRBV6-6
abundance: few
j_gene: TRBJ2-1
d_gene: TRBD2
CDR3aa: CASSGYSGRAHNEQFF
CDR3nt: TGTGCCAGCAGTGGGTATAGCGGGAGGGCTCACAATGAGCAGTTCTTC

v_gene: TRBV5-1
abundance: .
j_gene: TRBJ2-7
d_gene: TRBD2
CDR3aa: CASSFELAGVEQYF
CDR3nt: TGCGCCAGCAGCTTCGAACTAGCGGGAGTCGAGCAGTACTTC

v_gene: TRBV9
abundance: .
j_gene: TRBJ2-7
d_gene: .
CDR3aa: CASSVGRDNEDPEITYEQYF
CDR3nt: TGTGCCAGCAGCGTAGGCAGGGACAACGAAGACCCAGAAATAACCTACGAGCAGTACTTC

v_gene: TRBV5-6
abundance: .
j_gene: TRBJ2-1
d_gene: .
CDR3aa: CASSPRFYNEQFF
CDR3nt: TGTGCCAGCAGCCCCAGATTCTACAATGAGCAGTTCTTC

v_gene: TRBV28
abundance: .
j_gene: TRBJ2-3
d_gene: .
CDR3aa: CASGLAAQHTDTQYF
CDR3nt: TGTGCCAGCGGGTTAGCGGCTCAACACACAGATACGCAGTATTTT

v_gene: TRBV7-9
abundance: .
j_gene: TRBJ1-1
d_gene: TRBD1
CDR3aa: CAGKTGFMNTEAFF
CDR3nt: TGTGCCGGAAAGACAGGGTTCATGAACACTGAAGCTTTCTTT

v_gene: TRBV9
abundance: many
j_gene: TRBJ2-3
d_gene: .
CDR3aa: CASSLGAGRNTQYF
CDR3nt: TGTGCCAGCAGCCTTGGGGCAGGGAGGAATACGCAGTATTTT

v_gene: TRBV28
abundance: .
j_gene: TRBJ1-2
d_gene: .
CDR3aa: CASSIEGFDYGYTF
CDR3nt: TGTGCCAGCAGTATTGAGGGCTTTGACTATGGCTACACCTTC

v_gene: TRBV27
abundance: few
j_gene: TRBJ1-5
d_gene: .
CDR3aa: CASSFSGNQPQHF
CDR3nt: TGTGCCAGCAGTTTTTCGGGGAATCAGCCCCAGCATTTT

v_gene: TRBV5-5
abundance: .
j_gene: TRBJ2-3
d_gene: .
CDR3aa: CASSFSADTQYF
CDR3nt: TGTGCCAGCAGCTTCTCGGCAGATACGCAGTATTTT

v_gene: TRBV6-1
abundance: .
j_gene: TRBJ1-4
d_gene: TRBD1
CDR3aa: CASSRTGGGEKLFF
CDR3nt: TGTGCCAGCAGCCGCACAGGGGGCGGTGAAAAACTGTTTTTT

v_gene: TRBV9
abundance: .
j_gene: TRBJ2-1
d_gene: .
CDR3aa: CASSVSVYNEQFF
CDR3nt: TGTGCCAGCAGCGTATCCGTCTACAATGAGCAGTTCTTC

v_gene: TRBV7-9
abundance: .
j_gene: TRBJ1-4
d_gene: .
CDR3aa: CASSLLGPANEKLFF
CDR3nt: TGTGCCAGCAGCTTACTGGGGCCAGCTAATGAAAAACTGTTTTTT

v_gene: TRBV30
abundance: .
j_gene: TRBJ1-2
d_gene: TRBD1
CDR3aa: CARGTDLGLYYGYTF
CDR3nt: TGTGCCCGCGGGACAGACTTGGGCCTTTACTATGGCTACACCTTC

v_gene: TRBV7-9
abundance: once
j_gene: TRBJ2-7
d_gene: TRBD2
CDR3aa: CASSAFPSGRAGLYEQYF
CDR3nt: TGTGCCAGCAGCGCTTTCCCTAGCGGGAGGGCCGGGCTCTACGAGCAGTACTTC

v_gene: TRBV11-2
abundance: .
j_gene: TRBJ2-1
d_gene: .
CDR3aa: CASSLARGTYNEQFF
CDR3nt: TGTGCCAGCAGCTTAGCACGCGGGACCTACAATGAGCAGTTCTTC

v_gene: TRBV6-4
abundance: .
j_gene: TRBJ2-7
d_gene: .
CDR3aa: CADQGGLAAEEQYF
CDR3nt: TGTGCCGACCAAGGGGGGCTAGCGGCTGAGGAGCAGTACTTC

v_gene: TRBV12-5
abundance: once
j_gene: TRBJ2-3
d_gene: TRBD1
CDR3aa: CASGYTPKGQGTDTQYF
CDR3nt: TGTGCTAGTGGTTACACACCGAAGGGACAGGGCACAGATACGCAGTATTTT

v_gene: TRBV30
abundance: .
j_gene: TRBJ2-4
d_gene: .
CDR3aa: CAWSLGLRGGNIQYF
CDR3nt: TGTGCCTGGAGTCTGGGGCTTAGGGGTGGAAACATTCAGTACTTC

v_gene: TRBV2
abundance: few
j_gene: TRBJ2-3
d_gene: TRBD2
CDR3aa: CASRVSGSVTDTQYF
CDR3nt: TGTGCCAGCAGGGTTAGCGGGAGCGTGACAGATACGCAGTATTTT

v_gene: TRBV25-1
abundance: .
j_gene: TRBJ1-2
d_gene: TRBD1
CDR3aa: CASSPLYRGLYGYTF
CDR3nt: TGTGCCAGCAGTCCGTTATACAGGGGGCTGTATGGCTACACCTTC

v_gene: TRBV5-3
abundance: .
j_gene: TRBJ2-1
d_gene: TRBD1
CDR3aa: CARAGQGYGDNEQFF
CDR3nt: TGTGCCAGAGCAGGACAGGGGTACGGAGACAATGAGCAGTTCTTC

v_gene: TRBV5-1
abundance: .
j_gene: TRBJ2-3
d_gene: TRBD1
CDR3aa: CASSLTGEGTDTQYF
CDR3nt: TGCGCCAGCAGCTTAACAGGGGAAGGCACAGATACGCAGTATTTT

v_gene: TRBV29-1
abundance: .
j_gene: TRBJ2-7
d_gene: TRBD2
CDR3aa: CSVEIGREGPYEQYF
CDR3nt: TGCAGCGTTGAAATAGGGCGGGAGGGTCCCTACGAGCAGTACTTC

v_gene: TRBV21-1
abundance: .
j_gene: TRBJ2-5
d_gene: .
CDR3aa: CASSKFAGEGIETQYF
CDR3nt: TGTGCCAGCAGCAAATTCGCCGGGGAAGGGATCGAGACCCAGTACTTC

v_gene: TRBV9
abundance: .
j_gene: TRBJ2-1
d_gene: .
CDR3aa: CASSGHPWTPYNEQFF
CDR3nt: TGTGCCAGCAGCGGACACCCGTGGACTCCCTACAATGAGCAGTTCTTC

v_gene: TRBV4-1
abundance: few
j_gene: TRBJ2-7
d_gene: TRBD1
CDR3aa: CASSLRDSAIEQYF
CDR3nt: TGCGCCAGCAGCCTCCGGGACAGCGCCATCGAGCAGTACTTC

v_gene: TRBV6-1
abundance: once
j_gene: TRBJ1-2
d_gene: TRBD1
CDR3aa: CATPGQGAYGYTF
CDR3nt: TGTGCCACTCCGGGACAGGGGGCATATGGCTACACCTTC

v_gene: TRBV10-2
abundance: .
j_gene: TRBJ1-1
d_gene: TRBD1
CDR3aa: CASRTGVYTEAFF
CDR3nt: TGCGCCAGCCGGACAGGGGTATACACTGAAGCTTTCTTT

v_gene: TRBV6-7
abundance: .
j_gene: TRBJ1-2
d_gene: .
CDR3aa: CASTLTPAGGYTF
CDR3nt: TGTGCCAGCACCTTAACACCGGCGGGTGGCTACACCTTC

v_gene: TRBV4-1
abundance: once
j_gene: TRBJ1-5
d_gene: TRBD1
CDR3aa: CASSLYRGQQPQHF
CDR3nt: TGCGCCAGCAGCCTTTACAGGGGGCAACAGCCCCAGCATTTT

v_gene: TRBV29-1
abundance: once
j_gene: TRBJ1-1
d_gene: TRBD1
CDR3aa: CSVWTGAITFF
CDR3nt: TGCAGCGTTTGGACAGGGGCTATAACTTTCTTT

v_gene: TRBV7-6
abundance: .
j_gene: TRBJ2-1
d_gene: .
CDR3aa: CASSLAGGSNEQFF
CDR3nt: TGTGCCAGCAGCTTAGCGGGTGGGAGCAATGAGCAGTTCTTC

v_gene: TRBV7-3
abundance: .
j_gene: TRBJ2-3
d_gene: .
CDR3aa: CASTFSPSRAGRSSTDTQYF
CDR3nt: TGTGCCAGCACCTTTTCTCCATCCAGGGCAGGACGTTCTAGCACAGATACGCAGTATTTT

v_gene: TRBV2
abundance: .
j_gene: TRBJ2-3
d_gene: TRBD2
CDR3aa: CASRETSGRTDTQYF
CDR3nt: TGTGCCAGCAGAGAGACTAGCGGGAGAACAGATACGCAGTATTTT

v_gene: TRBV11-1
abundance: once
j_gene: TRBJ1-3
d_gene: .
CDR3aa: CASSPDRTSGNTIYF
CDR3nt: TGTGCCAGCAGCCCCGACAGGACCTCTGGAAACACCATATATTTT

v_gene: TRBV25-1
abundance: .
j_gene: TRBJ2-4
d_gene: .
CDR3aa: CASSDRTGLAKNIQYF
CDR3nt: TGTGCCAGCAGTGATAGAACAGGATTAGCCAAAAACATTCAGTACTTC

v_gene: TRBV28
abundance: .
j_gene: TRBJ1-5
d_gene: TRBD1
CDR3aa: CASSLGYRGRASNQPQHF
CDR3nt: TGTGCCAGCAGTTTAGGTTACAGGGGTCGGGCGAGCAATCAGCCCCAGCATTTT

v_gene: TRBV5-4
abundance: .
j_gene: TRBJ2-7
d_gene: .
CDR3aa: CASTTQTSTYEQYF
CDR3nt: TGTGCCAGCACTACCCAGACTTCGACCTACGAGCAGTACTTC